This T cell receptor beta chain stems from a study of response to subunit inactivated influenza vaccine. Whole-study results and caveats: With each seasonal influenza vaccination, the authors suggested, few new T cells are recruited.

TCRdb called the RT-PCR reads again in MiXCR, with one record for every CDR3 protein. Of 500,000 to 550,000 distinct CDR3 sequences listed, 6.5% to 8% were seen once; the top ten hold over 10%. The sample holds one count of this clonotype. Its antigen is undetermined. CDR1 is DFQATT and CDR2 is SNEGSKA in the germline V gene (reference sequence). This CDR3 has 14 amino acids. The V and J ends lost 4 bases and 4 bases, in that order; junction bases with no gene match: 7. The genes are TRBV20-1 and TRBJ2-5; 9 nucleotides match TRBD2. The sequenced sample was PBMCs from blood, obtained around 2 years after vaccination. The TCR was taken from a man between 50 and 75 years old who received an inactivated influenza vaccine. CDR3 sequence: CSATTGLAGETQYF. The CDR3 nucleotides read TGCAGTGCTACCACGGGACTAGCAGGAGAGACCCAGTACTTC.